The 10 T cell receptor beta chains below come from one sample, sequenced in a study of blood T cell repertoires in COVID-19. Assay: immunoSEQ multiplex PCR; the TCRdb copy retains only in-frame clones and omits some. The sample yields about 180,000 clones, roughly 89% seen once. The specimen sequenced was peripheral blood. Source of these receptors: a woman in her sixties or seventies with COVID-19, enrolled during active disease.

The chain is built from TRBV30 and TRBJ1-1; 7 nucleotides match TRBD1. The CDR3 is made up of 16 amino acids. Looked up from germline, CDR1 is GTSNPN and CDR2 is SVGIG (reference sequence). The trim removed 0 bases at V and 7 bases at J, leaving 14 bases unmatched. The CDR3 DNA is TGTGCCTGGAGTGTATCATCGACAGGGCGGTTAAGTGAAGCTTTCTTT. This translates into CAWSVSSTGRLSEAFF.

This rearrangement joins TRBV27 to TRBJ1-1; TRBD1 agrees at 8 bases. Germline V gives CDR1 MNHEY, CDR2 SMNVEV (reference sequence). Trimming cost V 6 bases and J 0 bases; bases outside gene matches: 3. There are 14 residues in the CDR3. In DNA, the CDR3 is TGTGCCAGCAGGCGGACAGGGATGAACACTGAAGCTTTCTTT. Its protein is CASRRTGMNTEAFF.

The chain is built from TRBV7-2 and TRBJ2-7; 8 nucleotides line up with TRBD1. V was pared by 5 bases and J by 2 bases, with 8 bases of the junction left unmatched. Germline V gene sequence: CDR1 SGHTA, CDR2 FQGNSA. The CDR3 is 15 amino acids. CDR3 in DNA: TGTGCCAGCAGCCCGTCCAGGGGGCTAACCTACGAGCAGTACTTC. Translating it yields CASSPSRGLTYEQYF. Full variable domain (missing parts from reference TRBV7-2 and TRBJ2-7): GAGVSQSPSNKVTEKGKDVELRCDPISGHTALYWYRQSLGQGLEFLIYFQGNSAPDKSGLPSDRFSAERTGGSVSTLTIQRTQQEDSAVYLCASSPSRGLTYEQYFGPGTRLTVT.

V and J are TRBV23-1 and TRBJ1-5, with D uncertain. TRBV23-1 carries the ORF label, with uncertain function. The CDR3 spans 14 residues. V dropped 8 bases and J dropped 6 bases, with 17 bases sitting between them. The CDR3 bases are TGCGCCAGCGGTTCGGTTCGAAATTCTCAGCCCCAGCATTTT. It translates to CASGSVRNSQPQHF.

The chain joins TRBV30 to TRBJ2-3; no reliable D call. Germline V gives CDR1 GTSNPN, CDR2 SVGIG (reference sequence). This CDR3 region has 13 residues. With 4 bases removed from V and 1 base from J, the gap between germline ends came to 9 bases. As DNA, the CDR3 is TGTGCCTGGATCTTTGGAGGCACAGATACGCAGTATTTT. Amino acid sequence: CAWIFGGTDTQYF. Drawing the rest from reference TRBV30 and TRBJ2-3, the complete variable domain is SQTIHQWPATLVQPVGSPLSLECTVEGTSNPNLYWYRQAAGRGLQLLFYSVGIGQISSEVPQNLSASRPQDRQFILSSKKLLLSDSGFYLCAWIFGGTDTQYFGPGTRLTVL.

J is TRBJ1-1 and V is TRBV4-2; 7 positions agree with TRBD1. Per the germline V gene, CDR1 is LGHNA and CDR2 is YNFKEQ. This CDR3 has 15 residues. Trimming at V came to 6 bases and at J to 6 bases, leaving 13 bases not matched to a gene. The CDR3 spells CASRLNGQADAEAFF. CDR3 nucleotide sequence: TGTGCCAGCAGACTAAACGGACAGGCAGACGCTGAAGCTTTCTTT.

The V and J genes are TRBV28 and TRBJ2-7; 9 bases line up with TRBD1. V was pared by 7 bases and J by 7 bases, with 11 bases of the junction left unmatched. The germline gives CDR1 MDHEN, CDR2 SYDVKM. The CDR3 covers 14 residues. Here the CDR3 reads CASTTTGGWREQYF. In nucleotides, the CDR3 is TGTGCCAGCACTACCACAGGGGGCTGGAGGGAGCAGTACTTC.

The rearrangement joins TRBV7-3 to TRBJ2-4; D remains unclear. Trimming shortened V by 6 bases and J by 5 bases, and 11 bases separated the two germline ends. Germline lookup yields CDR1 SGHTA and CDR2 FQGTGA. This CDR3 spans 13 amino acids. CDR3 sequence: CASSKAGQNIQYF. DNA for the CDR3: TGTGCCAGCAGTAAGGCAGGCCAAAACATTCAGTACTTC.

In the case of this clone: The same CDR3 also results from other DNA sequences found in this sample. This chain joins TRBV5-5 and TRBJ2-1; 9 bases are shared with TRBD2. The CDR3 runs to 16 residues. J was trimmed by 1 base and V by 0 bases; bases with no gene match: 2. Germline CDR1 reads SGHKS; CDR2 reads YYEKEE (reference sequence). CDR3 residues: CASSLVAGGSYNEQFF. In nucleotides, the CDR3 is TGTGCCAGCAGCTTGGTCGCGGGAGGGTCCTACAATGAGCAGTTCTTC.

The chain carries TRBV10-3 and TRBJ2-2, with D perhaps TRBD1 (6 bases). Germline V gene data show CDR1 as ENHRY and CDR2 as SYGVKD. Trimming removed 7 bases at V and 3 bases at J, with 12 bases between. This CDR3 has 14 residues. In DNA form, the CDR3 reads TGTGCCATCAAGGGACAATACGACACCGGGGAGCTGTTTTTT. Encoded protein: CAIKGQYDTGELFF.